Listed below are T cell receptor beta chains from one sample, sequenced in a study of tumor and adjacent non-tumor tissue in lung cancer. TCRdb ran MiXCR on the multiplex PCR reads and lists one entry per CDR3 protein. The data show 60,000 to 85,000 distinct CDR3 sequences, around 76% seen once. Specimen: distant non-tumor lung tissue. These receptors were collected from a man between 65 and 85 years old with non-small cell lung cancer. Each CDR3 is given with its conserved first and last residue. A D gene is named only where the DNA matches it firmly. The size of a clone is reported for some rows only, either as once, few or many, or as a class for expanded clones.

TRBJ1-3 TRBV5-1 . . TGCGCCAGCAGCTCCGTCCCTGGAAACACCATATATTTT CASSSVPGNTIYF
TRBJ2-5 TRBV6-2/TRBV6-3 . . TGTGCCAGCAGTTCCCAACTTAAGACCGAGTACTTT CASSSQLKTEYF
TRBJ2-3 TRBV10-2 few . TGCGCCAGCAGTGAGGGAATTAGCGGATATAGCACAGATACGCAGTATTTT CASSEGISGYSTDTQYF
TRBJ1-2 TRBV12-3/TRBV12-4 many . TGTGCCAGCAGTCCGGCCGGGACACCAAACTATGGCTACACCTTC CASSPAGTPNYGYTF
TRBJ1-1 TRBV29-1 . . TGCAGCGTCGACACCTTGCAGGCAGTGAACACTGAAGCTTTATTT CSVDTLQAVNTEALF
TRBJ1-1 TRBV6-6 . . TGTGCCGGCTCTGTCGGATTATTGAACACCGAATCTTTCTTT CAGSVGLLNTESFF
TRBJ2-3 TRBV6-1 . TRBD1 TGTGCCAGCTGTGAAGTACAGGGGACGGCAGATACGCAGTATTTT CASCEVQGTADTQYF
TRBJ2-3 TRBV6-1 . . TGTGCCAGCAGCGATTCCAGTTTTACGCAGTACTTT CASSDSSFTQYF
TRBJ2-7 TRBV12-3/TRBV12-4 . . TGTGCCAGCAGTCGAGGTCAGAAAGAGCAGTACTTC CASSRGQKEQYF
TRBJ1-5 TRBV12-3/TRBV12-4 many . TGTGCCAGCAGTGGACGCAGGGAAGATCAGCCCCAGCATTTT CASSGRREDQPQHF
TRBJ1-1 TRBV11-2 few . TGTACCAGCAACTTCGCCAATTCAAGGAACACAGAAGCTTTCTTT CTSNFANSRNTEAFF
TRBJ2-3 TRBV10-2 once TRBD1 TGCGCCAGCACTGAGCCGGGACAGGACACAGATACGCAGTATTTT CASTEPGQDTDTQYF
TRBJ1-2 TRBV12-3/TRBV12-4 once . TGTGCCAGCACCCTGAGAGATGGCCGCACCTTC CASTLRDGRTF
TRBJ1-2 TRBV6-5 . . TGTGCCAACTGGGGGGGTGACTATGGCTATACCTTC CANWGGDYGYTF
TRBJ2-7 TRBV20-1 . TRBD1 TGCAGTGCTAGATTGGGGACAGGATGCTACGAGCAGTACTTC CSARLGTGCYEQYF
TRBJ1-6 TRBV5-6 . . TGTGTCAGCAGCTACGGGGGTAGCTCCTATAATTCACCCCTCCACTTT CVSSYGGSSYNSPLHF
TRBJ2-1 TRBV5-6 . . TGTACCAGCAGTTCCGGTAGGGGGAGCTCCTACAACGAGCAGTTCTTC CTSSSGRGSSYNEQFF
TRBJ2-5 TRBV20-1 . . TGCATTGCTAGAGATCGGGCAGGGAAGGGGGAGACGCAGTACTTC CIARDRAGKGETQYF
TRBJ1-1 TRBV11-2 once . TGTGCCAGTAGCCCCCCCAACATTGGGGGCACTGAAGCTCTCTTT CASSPPNIGGTEALF
TRBJ1-6 TRBV6-1 many . TGTGCCAGCAGTGACAGTTCAGTGAGAATCGGTAGCTCCTATAATTCACCCCTCCACTTT CASSDSSVRIGSSYNSPLHF
TRBJ2-7 TRBV29-1 once . TGCAGCGCCTGGGGTACAAACTCCGAGCAGTACTTC CSAWGTNSEQYF
TRBJ1-1 TRBV24-1 few . TGTGCCACCAGTGATTCCGGGACAATGAACACTGAAGCTTTCTTT CATSDSGTMNTEAFF
TRBJ1-1 TRBV6-1 . . TGTGCCAGCAGTGAAAACAGCCTGAAGAACACTGGAGCTTTCTTT CASSENSLKNTGAFF
TRBJ2-3 TRBV10-2 . . TGCGCCAGCAGTGGGCACAAAGCTACGCAGTATTTT CASSGHKATQYF
TRBJ1-1 TRBV10-2 . . TGCGCCAACGGTGTGAGGGGGAGGACTGAAGCTTTCTTT CANGVRGRTEAFF
TRBJ1-1 TRBV5-1 . . TGCGCCAGCAGCTTGGGCTCAGGAGGGGATGCTTTCTTT CASSLGSGGDAFF
TRBJ2-2 TRBV4-1 . . TGCGCCACCAGCCTCGGACAGGGAGGGACCGGGGAGCTGTCTTTT CATSLGQGGTGELSF
TRBJ1-1 TRBV5-4 . TRBD1 TGTGCCGGCAGCACTACAGGGGCTGCACTCGGGAACACTGAAGCTTTCTTT CAGSTTGAALGNTEAFF
TRBJ2-7 TRBV2 few TRBD2 TGTGCCAGCAGCGCGGGGGGCAGGGGTTCCTACGAGCAGTACTTC CASSAGGRGSYEQYF
TRBJ2-3 TRBV28 few . TGTGCCAGCAGTTCTTTAGCTGGCACAGATACACAGTATTTT CASSSLAGTDTQYF
TRBJ2-7 TRBV28 few TRBD2 TGTGCCAGCAGTCCTACAAGCGGGATACACGAGCAGTACTTC CASSPTSGIHEQYF
TRBJ1-5 TRBV11-2 once . TGTGCCAACAGCTTAAATGGGGCAAATCAGCCCCAGCATTTC CANSLNGANQPQHF
TRBJ2-2 TRBV11-2 . . TGCACCAGCTGCCCGGCCCAAAGGGGCACCGGGGAGCTGTTTTTT CTSCPAQRGTGELFF